This T cell receptor (beta chain) was found in a study of CD8 T cells in Susac syndrome. Sequencing of TCR beta covered CD8+ and CD4+ T cells obtained from blood. Negative isolation yielded CD4+ and CD8+ T cells, and FACS enriched TEMRA cells. RNA amounts of roughly 0.45 to 1 ug underwent reverse transcription with random hexamers. TCRdb re-called the immunoSEQ multiplex PCR reads with MiXCR, one entry per CDR3 protein. The sample yields roughly 180,000 distinct CDR3 sequences, over 90% seen once. Study results and caveats: Clonal expansion was absent from the CD4+ T cell repertoires in Susac syndrome.

On this clonotype: Its antigen is still unknown.

This CDR3 spans 12 amino acids. The V gene's germline CDR1 is SQVTM and CDR2 ANQGSEA. V shed 7 bases and J shed 5 bases, with 14 bases lying between them. This chain links TRBV29-1 with TRBJ1-1; D remains ambiguous. The sequenced material came from CD4+ T cells from PBMCs. The clonotype originates from a human donor with Susac syndrome. The chain's CDR3 is CSATASRTEAFF. The CDR3 coding sequence is TGCAGCGCCACCGCGTCACGGACTGAAGCTTTCTTT.